The clone carrying this T cell receptor (beta chain) appeared a few times. The antigen is not known. This sample was included in a study of T-cell memory formation after mild COVID-19. General observations from the study: The appearance of some responding clones in pre-infection memory suggested that cross-reactive memory joined.

It was 5'RACE with constant-segment primers that produced the TCR alpha and TCR beta cDNA libraries, which carried sample barcodes and UMIs. TCRdb reprocessed the 5' RACE reads via MiXCR and lists one record per CDR3 protein. The sample records about 390,000 distinct CDR3 sequences, more than 20% being singletons. Germline V gene data show CDR1 as SEHNR and CDR2 as FQNEAQ (reference sequence). The CDR3 spans 16 residues. V dropped 5 bases and J dropped 0; count of bases not matched to a gene: 5. The receptor was isolated from an adult woman who had mild COVID-19 (a few samples of this study predate the infection). Cell type and time point are not known. The chain uses TRBV7-9 and TRBJ1-5, with 9 bases lining up with TRBD1. The specimen was PBMCs or a T cell subset sorted from them (not recorded which). The DNA of the CDR3 is TGTGCCAGCAGCGAGGGACAGGGCGATAGCAATCAGCCCCAGCATTTT. Translated: CASSEGQGDSNQPQHF.